This T cell receptor beta chain was sequenced in a study of post-analysis software for immune sequencing data. As for the study in general: In terms of disease course, relapsing-remitting, secondary progressive and progressive-relapsing multiple sclerosis were included.

Researchers reported that TCR beta cDNA libraries carried unique molecular identifiers. Yield was roughly 0.5 million cDNA molecules from roughly 1 to 10 million T cells. TCRdb reprocessed the PCR reads with MiXCR, giving one entry per CDR3 protein. The sample comprises under 900,000 distinct CDR3 sequences, roughly half of which are singletons, and 4.6% rests with the top ten. As regards this clonotype: What it recognizes is unknown.

Study-level findings and limits: In multiple sclerosis, normalized Chao1 diversity was significantly below that of controls. Under the F measure, samples that were prepared in one batch clustered strongly together. Roughly 5 TRBV segments, including TRBV5-6, TRBV5-1 and TRBV20-1, were more frequent in patients than controls.

Germline V gene sequence: CDR1 SGHRS, CDR2 YFSETQ. J lost 0 bases, V lost 0 bases, and 3 bases had no gene match. The CDR3 runs 17 residues. The sample was blood. This clonotype was obtained from a girl aged 5-17 years with multiple sclerosis. The gene calls are TRBV5-1 and TRBJ1-6, with TRBD1 identical over 7 bases. The CDR3 loop reads CASSLEGQSSYNSPLHF. Here the CDR3 DNA reads TGCGCCAGCAGCTTGGAGGGACAGAGCTCCTATAATTCACCCCTCCACTTT.